This paragraph covers one T cell receptor beta chain sequence. This entry comes from a study of blood T cell repertoires in COVID-19. Turning to the study itself: The cDNA or gDNA used as material had been derived from T cells, B-cell-depleted T cells, or PBMCs.

Germline V gene lookup returns CDR1 SGHNT and CDR2 YYREEE (reference sequence). V shed 4 bases, J shed 8 bases, and the junction held 6 bases outside the gene matches. The length of the CDR3 is 14 residues. Repertoires were generated with immunoSEQ multiplex PCR, while TCRdb's copy carries only in-frame clones and drops some. The sample holds 200,000 to 300,000 clones, about 87% seen once. The sample taken for sequencing was peripheral blood. The receptor comes from a human donor in a cohort sampled during active COVID-19. The chain links TRBV5-4 to TRBJ1-4; 9 bases match TRBD1. The CDR3 DNA sequence: TGTGCCAGCAGCGCCAGGGACAGGGACGAAAAACTGTTTTTT. Its translation: CASSARDRDEKLFF.